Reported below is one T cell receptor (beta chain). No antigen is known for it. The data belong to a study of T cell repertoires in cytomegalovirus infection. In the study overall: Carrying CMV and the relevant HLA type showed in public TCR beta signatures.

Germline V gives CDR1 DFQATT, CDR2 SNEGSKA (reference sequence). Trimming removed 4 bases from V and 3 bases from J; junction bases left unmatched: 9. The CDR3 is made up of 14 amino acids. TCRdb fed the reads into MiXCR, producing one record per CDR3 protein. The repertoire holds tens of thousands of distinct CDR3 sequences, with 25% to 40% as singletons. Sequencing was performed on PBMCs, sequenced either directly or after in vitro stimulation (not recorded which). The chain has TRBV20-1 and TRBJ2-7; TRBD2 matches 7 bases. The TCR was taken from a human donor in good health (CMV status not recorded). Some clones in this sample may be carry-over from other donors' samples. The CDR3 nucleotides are TGCAGTGCTACTACTCCGGGACTAAGCTACGAGCAGTACTTC. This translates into CSATTPGLSYEQYF.